The 25 T cell receptor beta chains reported below all come from one sample, sequenced in a study of molecular identifiers for immune sequencing clone quantification. TCRdb re-derived calls from the PCR reads in MiXCR, one entry per CDR3 protein. This sample yields some 96,000 distinct CDR3 sequences, of which roughly 24% are seen a single time; under 1% belongs to the top ten. Specimen: naive CD8+ T cells from blood, with Jurkat cell RNA spiked in. Subset denoted: FACS-sorted CD8+CD4-CCR7+CD45RA+ naive T cells. The receptors were gathered from a human donor in good health. Some libraries in this study had Jurkat cell RNA spiked in.

This clonotype showed up many times. V is TRBV24-1 and J is TRBJ2-7; perhaps D is TRBD1 or TRBD2 (5 bases each). The CDR3 covers 12 residues. Germline-derived CDR1 and CDR2 are KGHDR and SFDVKD. V was clipped by 3 bases and J by 3 bases, with 5 bases between them. CDR3 sequence reads: CATSDGGYEQYF. In nucleotides, the CDR3 is TGTGCCACCAGTGATGGGGGCTACGAGCAGTACTTC.

This clonotype was observed a single time. Just one base apart from a much larger clone, this may be a read error. CDR3 sequence reads: CASGLGSAEAFF. The CDR3 DNA reads as TGTGCCAGTGGTCTTGGAAGCGCTGAAGCTTTCTTT. The chain has TRBV19 and TRBJ1-1; D unclear. The CDR3 is made up of 12 amino acids. The V and J ends lost 8 bases and 6 bases respectively, with 13 bases between them. CDR1 is LNHDA, CDR2 SQIVND, per germline (reference sequence).

Ten or more counts support this clonotype. The V call is TRBV6-2 or TRBV6-3, the J call TRBJ2-5; D ambiguous. The V end lost 2 bases, the J end lost 0 bases, and 10 bases lay between the germline ends. The germline V gene encodes CDR1 MNHEY and CDR2 SVGEGT. The CDR3 covers 15 residues. The CDR3 sequence is CASSYGSAYQETQYF. CDR3 in DNA: TGTGCCAGCAGTTACGGCAGCGCGTACCAAGAGACCCAGTACTTC.

This clonotype was seen repeatedly, ten times or more. The chain employs TRBV7-9 and TRBJ1-5; D call uncertain. V was clipped by 5 bases and J by 0 bases, with 8 bases between them. The CDR3 is 14 amino acids. Looked up from germline, CDR1 is SEHNR and CDR2 is FQNEAQ (reference sequence). The CDR3 sequence: CASSATNSNQPQHF. CDR3 nucleotides: TGTGCCAGCAGCGCAACTAATAGCAATCAGCCCCAGCATTTT.

In its sample, this clonotype was seen many times. This sequence joins TRBV5-1 and TRBJ2-7; TRBD2 matches 8 bases. This CDR3 is built from 14 residues. V gave up 4 bases and J gave up 3 bases; unmatched junction bases: 6. Germline values: CDR1 SGHRS, CDR2 YFSETQ. The CDR3 nucleotides are TGCGCCAGCAGCCAGCCGGGACTAGTCTACGAGCAGTACTTC. This translates into CASSQPGLVYEQYF.

Ten or more counts support this clonotype. This chain uses TRBV5-1 with TRBJ1-1; weak D call: TRBD1 (5 bases). CDR3 length equals 15 residues. Trimming took 5 bases from V and 0 from J, leaving 14 bases between them. CDR1 is SGHRS, CDR2 YFSETQ, per germline. CDR3 sequence reads: CASRDETVMNTEAFF. DNA for the CDR3: TGCGCCAGCAGGGACGAGACAGTTATGAACACTGAAGCTTTCTTT.

This clonotype was recorded many times. The V call is TRBV4-3, the J call TRBJ1-3; D is undetermined. This CDR3 is built from 15 residues. Trimming cost V 0 bases and J 4 bases, with 10 bases left between them. Germline V lookup: CDR1 LGHNA, CDR2 YSLEER. CDR3 bases: TGCGCCAGCAGCCAAGATAAAGGGATCGGAAACACCATATATTTT. Translating it yields CASSQDKGIGNTIYF.

This chain connects TRBV29-1 to TRBJ2-7, with D hard to call. Germline V gives CDR1 SQVTM, CDR2 ANQGSEA. Deletions cut 4 bases from V and 2 bases from J, with 9 bases between. The CDR3 has 12 residues. The CDR3 region has the DNA TGCAGCGTTGGTGTATCCCCCTACGAGCAGTACTTC. This codes for CSVGVSPYEQYF.

The DNA of the CDR3 is TGTGCCAGCAGCAACCTGGGACAGGGGGGCAATCAGCCCCAGCATTTT. As protein: CASSNLGQGGNQPQHF. The genes are TRBV7-9 and TRBJ1-5, with 11 positions matching TRBD1. V lost 5 bases, J lost 2 bases, and 5 bases stayed unmatched. The germline V gene encodes CDR1 SEHNR and CDR2 FQNEAQ (reference sequence). This CDR3 contains 16 residues.

The rearrangement links TRBV5-6 to TRBJ2-1; D uncertain. CDR3 length: 11 amino acids. Trimming took off 0 bases at V and 8 bases at J, with 3 bases between the two ends. Germline loops: CDR1 SGHDT, CDR2 YYEEEE. The DNA of the CDR3 is TGTGCCAGCAGCTTGGGGTATGAGCAGTTCTTC. It translates to CASSLGYEQFF. The full variable domain, completed using reference TRBV5-6 and TRBJ2-1, is DAGVTQSPTHLIKTRGQQVTLRCSPKSGHDTVSWYQQALGQGPQFIFQYYEEEERQRGNFPDRFSGHQFPNYSSELNVNALLLGDSALYLCASSLGYEQFFGPGTRLTVL.

There are many counts of this clonotype. The V call is TRBV27, the J call TRBJ1-5; D might be TRBD1 (5 bases). Germline CDR1 reads MNHEY; CDR2 reads SMNVEV (reference sequence). The CDR3 is 14 residues long. The ends were cut back, 1 base at V and 6 bases at J, with 10 bases in the middle. CDR3 region: CASSLWGVGQPQHF. The DNA for the CDR3 is TGTGCCAGCAGTTTATGGGGGGTAGGTCAGCCCCAGCATTTT.

The gene calls are TRBV12-3 or TRBV12-4 and TRBJ1-2; TRBD1 might be the D (6 bases). The V end was cut by 7 bases, the J end by 5 bases, with 17 bases between. CDR3 length: 14 residues. The CDR3 bases are TGTGCCAGCATACAAACAGGGCATCCATATGGCTACACCTTC. This translates into CASIQTGHPYGYTF.

This clonotype was seen ten or more times. The V and J genes are TRBV7-8 and TRBJ1-1, with 7 nucleotides matching TRBD1. The CDR3 has 15 residues. The germline CDR1 and CDR2 sequences are SGHVS and FQNEAQ. J gave up 0 bases and V 5 bases, and 6 bases lay outside the gene matches. The CDR3 loop is CASSPRTGLNTEAFF. Written as DNA, the CDR3 is TGTGCCAGCAGCCCCCGGACAGGTCTGAACACTGAAGCTTTCTTT.

As for this clonotype: Just one base apart from a much larger clone, this may be a read error. V is TRBV15 and J is TRBJ2-7, with TRBD1 identical over 7 bases. This CDR3 is built from 15 residues. Germline V gene data show CDR1 as LNHNV and CDR2 as YYDKDF (reference sequence). CDR3 residues: CATSRGGQGVYGQYF. Written as DNA, the CDR3 is TGTGCCACCAGCAGAGGGGGGCAGGGGGTCTACGGGCAGTACTTC.

This clonotype was seen at least ten times. The chain employs TRBV7-2 and TRBJ1-1; D unresolved. The CDR3 has 13 amino acids. CDR1 SGHTA and CDR2 FQGNSA come from the germline V gene. The V and J ends lost 5 bases and 11 bases respectively, with 18 bases between them. The CDR3 reads CASSLDVGVGAFF. Written as DNA, the CDR3 is TGTGCCAGCAGCCTAGACGTCGGGGTCGGTGCTTTCTTT.

The chain couples TRBV7-8 to TRBJ2-1; 12 nucleotides agree with TRBD1. Germline V lookup: CDR1 SGHVS, CDR2 FQNEAQ. The CDR3 consists of 14 residues. J gave up 10 bases and V 3 bases, and 4 bases lay outside the gene matches. The CDR3 here is CASSFGTGGGEQFF. The DNA of the CDR3 is TGTGCCAGCAGCTTCGGGACAGGGGGCGGGGAGCAGTTCTTC.

On this clonotype itself: Mismatch with germline at one junction end may stem from a read error. The V gene is TRBV6-5, the J gene TRBJ1-1; TRBD1 is a possible D gene (5 bases). Germline loops: CDR1 MNHEY, CDR2 SVGAGI. CDR3 length: 13 amino acids. The CDR3 region is CASSYGGTTEAFF. For the CDR3, the DNA is TGTGCTAGCAGTTACGGGGGTACTACTGAAGCTTTCTTT.

This clonotype was counted ten times or more. CDR3 in DNA: TGCAGTGCTAGGGGGTACAGGACCTACGAGCAGTACTTC. Translating it yields CSARGYRTYEQYF. V usage is TRBV20-1 and J usage is TRBJ2-7; D perhaps matches TRBD1 (5 bases). The germline V gene has CDR1 DFQATT and CDR2 SNEGSKA (reference sequence). The CDR3 totals 13 residues. V lost 3 bases and J 2 bases, leaving 11 bases between the germline ends.

The chain is built from TRBV5-1 and TRBJ2-7; maybe TRBD2 (5 bases). The V and J ends lost 1 base and 0 bases respectively, with 11 bases between them. In germline, CDR1 is SGHRS, CDR2 YFSETQ. The CDR3 length is 15 residues. CDR3 in amino acids: CASSLNSGSSYEQYF. Here the CDR3 DNA reads TGCGCCAGCAGCTTGAACAGCGGAAGCTCCTACGAGCAGTACTTC.

At least ten counts were recorded for this clonotype. The chain uses TRBV7-9 and TRBJ2-2; TRBD2 is a possible D gene (5 bases). The length of the CDR3 is 16 residues. Trimming removed 4 bases at V and 2 bases at J, with 14 bases between. Germline assignment: CDR1 SEHNR and CDR2 FQNEAQ (reference sequence). This chain's CDR3 is CASSWLASPNTGELFF. The CDR3 DNA reads as TGTGCCAGCAGCTGGTTGGCTAGCCCTAACACCGGGGAGCTGTTTTTT.

This clonotype was observed a handful of times. The chain joins TRBV2 to TRBJ2-7; D is ambiguous. CDR3 size: 15 residues. Germline CDR1 SNHLY, CDR2 FYNNEI. Trimming removed 6 bases at V and 0 bases at J, with 15 bases between. The CDR3: CASSIFSGSSYEQYF. CDR3 in DNA: TGTGCCAGCAGCATTTTTAGTGGTTCCTCCTACGAGCAGTACTTC.

The V gene is TRBV9, the J gene TRBJ2-5, with 7 bases aligning to TRBD1. The CDR3 spans 15 residues. The germline gives CDR1 SGDLS, CDR2 YYNGEE. V gave up 3 bases and J gave up 5 bases; unmatched junction bases: 10. CDR3 sequence (DNA): TGTGCCAGCAGCGCTGAACAGGGGTGGTCGGAGACCCAGTACTTC. This sequence encodes CASSAEQGWSETQYF.

In this sample, this clonotype turned up many times. J is TRBJ1-1 and V is TRBV4-1; maybe TRBD1 (6 bases). The CDR3 has 15 amino acids. From germline, CDR1 is MGHRA and CDR2 YSYEKL. Trimming shortened V by 3 bases and J by 6 bases, and 17 bases separated the two germline ends. The CDR3 is CASSQETGGAAEAFF. CDR3 nucleotides: TGCGCCAGCAGCCAGGAAACGGGGGGGGCAGCTGAAGCTTTCTTT.

In its sample, this clonotype was seen a few times. This sequence joins TRBV7-6 and TRBJ2-5, with D uncertain. Trimming cost V 6 bases and J 5 bases, with 7 bases left between them. Per germline, CDR1 SGHVS and CDR2 FNYEAQ. There are 11 residues in the CDR3. The CDR3 reads CASRQGETQYF. The CDR3, as DNA: TGTGCCAGCAGGCAAGGGGAGACCCAGTACTTC.

This clonotype was counted many times. The J gene is TRBJ2-7, the V gene TRBV5-1, with a tentative D call TRBD2 (6 bases). The germline V gene encodes CDR1 SGHRS and CDR2 YFSETQ. The length of the CDR3 is 15 residues. Deletions cut 0 bases from V and 0 bases from J, with 10 bases between. The CDR3 reads CASSLVFGGSYEQYF. DNA of the CDR3: TGCGCCAGCAGCTTGGTATTCGGGGGCTCCTACGAGCAGTACTTC.